The rows below give T cell receptor beta chains drawn from one sample of a study of early T cells in non-severe SARS-CoV-2 infection. One entry per CDR3 protein results from TCRdb running MiXCR on the 5' RACE reads. The data hold some 58,000 distinct CDR3 sequences, with 11% observed a single time. This sample comprised whole blood, obtained at baseline. The receptors come from an adult who was a healthcare worker with PCR-confirmed SARS-CoV-2 infection or an uninfected control (not recorded which). Both conserved end residues are part of each CDR3. The D gene is left open where the match is weak. Clone sizes are given selectively: once, few, many, or a class where the clone is expanded.

size: many
J: TRBJ2-7
D: TRBD1
V: TRBV2
CDR3: CASSERQGASYEQYF
DNA: TGTGCCAGCAGTGAAAGGCAGGGGGCATCTTACGAGCAGTACTTC

size: many
J: TRBJ2-7
D: -
V: TRBV5-6
CDR3: CASSLNLDSYEQYF
DNA: TGTGCCAGCAGCCTCAACTTGGACAGCTACGAGCAGTACTTC

size: -
J: TRBJ2-3
D: -
V: TRBV5-4
CDR3: CASSLEFRNRVGDTQYF
DNA: TGTGCCAGCAGCTTGGAATTTCGGAACAGGGTAGGAGATACGCAGTATTTT

size: few
J: TRBJ2-7
D: TRBD2
V: TRBV20-1
CDR3: CSASPSGHSYEQYF
DNA: TGCAGTGCTAGCCCTAGCGGACACTCCTACGAGCAGTACTTC

size: many
J: TRBJ2-5
D: -
V: TRBV4-2
CDR3: CASSRTRQETQYF
DNA: TGTGCCAGCAGCCGGACAAGGCAAGAGACCCAGTACTTC

size: few
J: TRBJ1-2
D: TRBD1
V: TRBV10-2
CDR3: CASRQGTNYGYTF
DNA: TGCGCCAGCCGACAGGGAACTAACTATGGCTACACCTTC

size: many
J: TRBJ2-1
D: -
V: TRBV5-5
CDR3: CASSLSGSSYNEQFF
DNA: TGTGCCAGCAGCTTGTCGGGGAGCTCCTACAATGAGCAGTTCTTC

size: few
J: TRBJ2-5
D: TRBD2
V: TRBV7-6
CDR3: CASTLGPGGGETQYF
DNA: TGTGCCAGCACCTTGGGCCCGGGGGGAGGAGAGACCCAGTACTTC

size: -
J: TRBJ2-1
D: -
V: TRBV11-1
CDR3: CASSQAGRLYNEQFF
DNA: TGTGCCAGCAGCCAAGCGGGCAGACTATACAATGAGCAGTTCTTC

size: few
J: TRBJ2-3
D: -
V: TRBV6-5
CDR3: CASSTRTDTQYF
DNA: TGTGCCAGCAGTACCCGAACAGATACGCAGTATTTT

size: once
J: TRBJ2-1
D: -
V: TRBV3-1
CDR3: CASSQVETGLYNEQFF
DNA: TGTGCCAGCAGCCAAGTAGAGACAGGTTTATACAATGAGCAGTTCTTC

size: few
J: TRBJ2-4
D: -
V: TRBV6-2/TRBV6-3
CDR3: CASTSSGLENIQYF
DNA: TGTGCCAGTACTAGCTCGGGACTCGAAAACATTCAGTACTTC

size: -
J: TRBJ2-5
D: TRBD2
V: TRBV11-2
CDR3: CASSGGGGPQETQYF
DNA: TGTGCCAGCAGCGGTGGCGGGGGGCCTCAAGAGACCCAGTACTTC

size: many
J: TRBJ2-7
D: -
V: TRBV11-2
CDR3: CASSSLRPISYEQYF
DNA: TGTGCCAGCAGCTCCCTCAGACCTATCTCCTACGAGCAGTACTTC

size: many
J: TRBJ2-5
D: -
V: TRBV6-6
CDR3: CASSLEEETQYF
DNA: TGTGCCAGCTCTTTGGAGGAAGAGACCCAGTACTTC

size: -
J: TRBJ2-5
D: TRBD2
V: TRBV6-6
CDR3: CASSSAQWTRGQETQYF
DNA: TGTGCCAGCAGTTCCGCCCAATGGACTAGAGGGCAAGAGACCCAGTACTTC

size: few
J: TRBJ1-2
D: -
V: TRBV20-1
CDR3: CSARAGVNYGYTF
DNA: TGCAGTGCTAGAGCAGGGGTGAACTATGGCTACACCTTC

size: few
J: TRBJ1-4
D: -
V: TRBV30
CDR3: CAWMNRDNEKLFF
DNA: TGTGCCTGGATGAATAGGGATAATGAAAAACTGTTTTTT

size: many
J: TRBJ2-1
D: -
V: TRBV7-9
CDR3: CASTLPIGNEQFF
DNA: TGTGCCAGCACACTCCCGATAGGGAATGAGCAGTTCTTC

size: -
J: TRBJ1-6
D: -
V: TRBV11-2
CDR3: CASSLGPAWNSPLHF
DNA: TGTGCCAGCAGCTTAGGCCCTGCGTGGAATTCACCCCTCCACTTT

size: -
J: TRBJ1-6
D: -
V: TRBV10-3
CDR3: CAISGGFNSPLHF
DNA: TGTGCCATCAGTGGAGGCTTTAATTCACCCCTCCACTTT

size: few
J: TRBJ2-1
D: TRBD2
V: TRBV12-3/TRBV12-4
CDR3: CASSLGSGTLNEQFF
DNA: TGTGCCAGCAGTTTAGGGAGCGGGACTTTAAATGAGCAGTTCTTC

size: many
J: TRBJ1-4
D: TRBD1
V: TRBV18
CDR3: CASSPLAGQGHEKLFF
DNA: TGTGCCAGCTCACCACTAGCTGGACAGGGCCATGAAAAACTGTTTTTT

size: few
J: TRBJ2-1
D: -
V: TRBV5-4
CDR3: CASSLRPRNNEQFF
DNA: TGTGCCAGCAGCTTGAGGCCCAGGAACAATGAGCAGTTCTTC

size: few
J: TRBJ2-5
D: -
V: TRBV11-2
CDR3: CASSLVWVGTSGQETQYF
DNA: TGTGCCAGCAGCTTAGTATGGGTGGGCACAAGCGGGCAAGAGACCCAGTACTTC

size: -
J: TRBJ2-1
D: TRBD1
V: TRBV6-1
CDR3: CASSATGTAYNEQFF
DNA: TGTGCCAGCAGCGCCACCGGGACAGCCTACAATGAGCAGTTCTTC

size: few
J: TRBJ2-2
D: -
V: TRBV7-6
CDR3: CASSLVVGGPDTGELFF
DNA: TGTGCCAGCAGCTTAGTCGTAGGGGGGCCGGACACCGGGGAGCTGTTTTTT

size: few
J: TRBJ1-2
D: -
V: TRBV11-2
CDR3: CASSLRALPGGYTF
DNA: TGTGCCAGCAGCCTACGAGCCCTTCCGGGGGGCTACACCTTC

size: -
J: TRBJ1-2
D: -
V: TRBV12-3/TRBV12-4
CDR3: CASSETGGSHGYTF
DNA: TGTGCCAGCAGCGAGACCGGAGGCAGCCATGGCTACACCTTC

size: -
J: TRBJ1-1
D: -
V: TRBV29-1
CDR3: CSEKAANTEAFF
DNA: TGCAGCGAGAAGGCGGCGAACACTGAAGCTTTCTTT

size: few
J: TRBJ1-6
D: -
V: TRBV10-1
CDR3: CASSENRGTNSPLHF
DNA: TGCGCCAGCAGTGAAAACCGAGGAACAAATTCACCCCTCCACTTT

size: -
J: TRBJ2-3
D: -
V: TRBV24-1
CDR3: CATSVGETGTDTQYF
DNA: TGTGCCACCAGTGTGGGAGAAACGGGCACAGATACGCAGTATTTT

size: few
J: TRBJ1-5
D: TRBD1
V: TRBV24-1
CDR3: CATSEVQGAVEQPQHF
DNA: TGTGCCACCAGTGAGGTACAGGGGGCCGTAGAACAGCCCCAGCATTTT

size: many
J: TRBJ2-5
D: -
V: TRBV20-1
CDR3: CTLGDRETQYF
DNA: TGCACCCTAGGGGATCGAGAGACCCAGTACTTC

size: many
J: TRBJ2-1
D: -
V: TRBV4-3
CDR3: CASSEDTRYNEQFF
DNA: TGCGCCAGCAGCGAGGACACCCGCTACAATGAGCAGTTCTTC

size: many
J: TRBJ1-5
D: -
V: TRBV7-3
CDR3: CASSPQQKRENQPQHF
DNA: TGTGCCAGCAGCCCCCAACAGAAGAGGGAGAATCAGCCCCAGCATTTT

size: -
J: TRBJ2-1
D: -
V: TRBV15
CDR3: CATSTGAGSYNEQFF
DNA: TGTGCCACCAGCACAGGGGCAGGCTCCTACAATGAGCAGTTCTTC

size: -
J: TRBJ2-7
D: TRBD1
V: TRBV6-6
CDR3: CASSYPTGESIEQYF
DNA: TGTGCCAGCAGTTACCCCACAGGGGAATCCATCGAGCAGTACTTC

size: few
J: TRBJ1-1
D: -
V: TRBV30
CDR3: CAWSRRVDTEAFF
DNA: TGTGCCTGGAGTAGACGGGTCGACACTGAAGCTTTCTTT

size: few
J: TRBJ2-6
D: TRBD1
V: TRBV12-3/TRBV12-4
CDR3: CASSPRGTGLLSGANVLTF
DNA: TGTGCCAGCAGCCCCCGAGGGACAGGTCTTTTATCTGGGGCCAACGTCCTGACTTTC

size: few
J: TRBJ2-3
D: -
V: TRBV21-1
CDR3: CASSKAQRGGRDTQYF
DNA: TGTGCCAGCAGCAAGGCCCAGCGGGGGGGCCGAGATACGCAGTATTTT

size: -
J: TRBJ2-1
D: -
V: TRBV12-3/TRBV12-4
CDR3: CASSNFNRYNEQFF
DNA: TGTGCCAGCAGCAACTTCAACAGATACAATGAGCAGTTCTTC

size: many
J: TRBJ1-1
D: -
V: TRBV2
CDR3: CASNLNSAPAPAPNTEAFF
DNA: TGTGCCAGCAACCTTAACAGCGCCCCGGCACCCGCGCCGAACACTGAAGCTTTCTTT

size: -
J: TRBJ2-5
D: TRBD2
V: TRBV7-2
CDR3: CASSPRLAGETQYF
DNA: TGTGCCAGCAGCCCAAGACTAGCCGGAGAGACCCAGTACTTC

size: few
J: TRBJ2-5
D: -
V: TRBV5-6
CDR3: CASSLAAGLRETQYF
DNA: TGTGCCAGCAGCTTGGCGGCGGGGTTACGGGAGACCCAGTACTTC

size: few
J: TRBJ2-5
D: -
V: TRBV11-2
CDR3: CASSSGTLKETQYF
DNA: TGTGCCAGCAGCTCCGGAACTTTGAAGGAGACCCAGTACTTC

size: -
J: TRBJ2-3
D: -
V: TRBV20-1
CDR3: CSASRTIARDTQYF
DNA: TGCAGTGCTAGTAGGACTATCGCGAGGGATACGCAGTATTTT

size: -
J: TRBJ2-3
D: TRBD2
V: TRBV7-2
CDR3: CATKPGLAGSDTQYF
DNA: TGTGCCACCAAACCGGGACTAGCGGGGTCAGATACGCAGTATTTT

size: -
J: TRBJ2-3
D: -
V: TRBV6-2/TRBV6-3
CDR3: CASSYPLTGSDTDTQYF
DNA: TGTGCCAGCAGTTACCCCCTCACGGGCAGCGACACAGATACGCAGTATTTT

size: many
J: TRBJ1-5
D: TRBD1
V: TRBV6-2/TRBV6-3
CDR3: CASSYPTGQGAIGNQPQHF
DNA: TGTGCCAGCAGTTACCCGACCGGACAGGGGGCGATAGGCAATCAGCCCCAGCATTTT

size: -
J: TRBJ2-7
D: -
V: TRBV6-6
CDR3: CASKRDGYEQYF
DNA: TGTGCCAGCAAACGGGACGGCTACGAGCAGTACTTC

size: few
J: TRBJ2-7
D: TRBD2
V: TRBV5-6
CDR3: CASSLGRIAGYEQYF
DNA: TGTGCCAGCAGCTTGGGCCGAATAGCGGGGTACGAGCAGTACTTC

size: -
J: TRBJ2-3
D: TRBD2
V: TRBV6-5
CDR3: CASSSRVQRGAFADTQYF
DNA: TGTGCCAGCAGTTCCCGCGTGCAGCGGGGGGCCTTCGCAGATACGCAGTATTTT

size: -
J: TRBJ2-3
D: -
V: TRBV7-8
CDR3: CASSQHSQGPDTQYF
DNA: TGTGCCAGCAGCCAACACTCACAGGGTCCAGATACGCAGTATTTT

size: few
J: TRBJ2-1
D: TRBD1
V: TRBV10-1
CDR3: CASSEGGQDNEQFF
DNA: TGCGCCAGCAGTGAGGGGGGACAGGACAATGAGCAGTTCTTC

size: many
J: TRBJ2-3
D: TRBD1
V: TRBV5-1
CDR3: CASSEPQGAPGPTDTQYF
DNA: TGCGCCAGCAGCGAGCCACAGGGGGCACCTGGCCCCACAGATACGCAGTATTTT

size: few
J: TRBJ2-7
D: -
V: TRBV18
CDR3: CASSPPAPGCSYEQYF
DNA: TGTGCCAGCTCACCACCGGCCCCAGGCTGTTCCTACGAGCAGTACTTC

size: few
J: TRBJ2-5
D: -
V: TRBV29-1
CDR3: CSVEDWGVGETQYF
DNA: TGCAGCGTTGAAGATTGGGGGGTTGGAGAGACCCAGTACTTC

size: -
J: TRBJ1-4
D: -
V: TRBV5-1
CDR3: CASSFRGEEKLFF
DNA: TGCGCCAGCAGCTTCCGGGGAGAGGAAAAACTGTTTTTT